These 19 T cell receptor beta chains originate from one sample sequenced in a study of CD8+ T cells in alopecia areata. Treatment here: oral pan-JAK inhibitor, 5-10 mg twice daily. Reverse transcribed after extraction, RNA yielded cDNA as the sequencing template. Profiling relied on immunoSEQ multiplex PCR, and the TCRdb table lists in-frame clones only, not all of them. Of about 160,000 clones in the sample, approximately 62% were seen once. The source was CD4+ T cells sorted from blood, collected at week 24, from a patient treated with tofacitinib. The receptor source for this set is a human donor with alopecia areata.

V usage is TRBV30 and J usage is TRBJ1-1, with no clear D. The V gene lost 1 base and the J gene lost 11 bases, with 8 bases spanning the gap. The CDR3 spans 10 residues. Germline CDR1 GTSNPN, CDR2 SVGIG (reference sequence). The CDR3 DNA sequence: TGTGCCTGGAGTGCCCAGTATGCTTTCTTT. It translates to CAWSAQYAFF.

There are a few counts of this clone. The J gene is TRBJ1-4, the V gene TRBV29-1; 10 bases fit TRBD1. Per germline, CDR1 SQVTM and CDR2 ANQGSEA. With 4 bases clipped from V and 8 bases from J, the junction kept 4 bases outside the gene matches. The CDR3 totals 13 residues. Written as DNA, the CDR3 is TGCAGCGTTGGGACAGGGGGAGGAGAAAAACTGTTTTTT. It yields the protein CSVGTGGGEKLFF. Full variable domain (outside the CDR3, taken from reference TRBV29-1 and TRBJ1-4): SAVISQKPSRDICQRGTSLTIQCQVDSQVTMMFWYRQQPGQSLTLIATANQGSEATYESGFVIDKFPISRPNLTFSTLTVSNMSPEDSSIYLCSVGTGGGEKLFFGSGTQLSVL.

The chain links TRBV4-1 to TRBJ2-5; 7 bases are shared with TRBD1. Germline CDR1 is MGHRA and CDR2 is YSYEKL. The CDR3 totals 13 residues. The J segment lost 9 bases and the V segment lost 1 base, leaving 5 bases of the junction unmatched. The CDR3 reads CASSQVDRESQYF. CDR3 nucleotide sequence: TGCGCCAGCAGCCAAGTTGACAGGGAATCCCAGTACTTC.

The table lists this clone with a few counts. The genes are TRBV5-4 and TRBJ1-1; no clear D gene. The CDR3 is 14 residues long. Germline CDR1 SGHNT, CDR2 YYREEE (reference sequence). The ends were cut back, 2 bases at V and 5 bases at J, with 13 bases in the middle. The CDR3, as DNA: TGTGCCAGCAGCTTTCGGTCCCGTGAGACTGAAGCTTTCTTT. This gives the protein CASSFRSRETEAFF.

A word on this clone: Other DNA sequences within the sample encode an identical CDR3. V and J are TRBV5-1 and TRBJ2-1; TRBD1 matches at 9 bases. V shed 3 bases and J 3 bases; nucleotides not matched to a gene: 4. The CDR3 is made up of 15 amino acids. The germline V gene has CDR1 SGHRS and CDR2 YFSETQ. The CDR3 protein is CASSWTGEDYNEQFF. The CDR3 DNA reads TGCGCCAGCAGCTGGACAGGGGAGGACTACAATGAGCAGTTCTTC.

The rearrangement links TRBV4-1 to TRBJ2-7; 10 bases match TRBD1. The CDR3 is 14 residues long. The junction had 4 bases not matched to a gene; V was cut back by 1 base and J by 7 bases. The germline V gene encodes CDR1 MGHRA and CDR2 YSYEKL. In DNA form, the CDR3 reads TGCGCCAGCAGCCAAGGACAGGGGGCGCGAGAGCAGTACTTC. This codes for CASSQGQGAREQYF.

V is TRBV30 and J is TRBJ2-1; perhaps TRBD2 as D (5 bases). The CDR3 is 15 residues long. Germline-derived CDR1 and CDR2 are GTSNPN and SVGIG (reference sequence). V lost 0 bases, J lost 5 bases, and 14 bases lay in between. The CDR3 loop is CAWSVGLEAHNEQFF. The CDR3 DNA reads as TGTGCCTGGAGTGTAGGTCTGGAGGCCCACAATGAGCAGTTCTTC.

CDR3: CASSYEPVSETQYF. The CDR3 DNA sequence: TGTGCCAGCAGTTACGAACCCGTAAGCGAGACCCAGTACTTC. V gene TRBV6-5 combines with J gene TRBJ2-5; no clear D gene. Germline V gene lookup returns CDR1 MNHEY and CDR2 SVGAGI. The germline V and J ends were trimmed by 2 bases and 5 bases, with 12 bases remaining between them. The CDR3 spans 14 residues.

This chain uses TRBV7-6 with TRBJ2-7, with TRBD2 identical over 7 bases. The junction had 4 bases not matched to a gene; V was cut back by 5 bases and J by 0 bases. This CDR3 is built from 14 residues. CDR1 is SGHVS, CDR2 FNYEAQ, per germline. This chain's CDR3 is CASSEGGSSYEQYF. CDR3 DNA: TGTGCCAGCAGCGAGGGCGGGAGCTCCTACGAGCAGTACTTC.

The CDR3 sequence: CAWSLDSNQPQHF. As DNA, the CDR3 is TGTGCCTGGAGTTTGGATAGCAATCAGCCCCAGCATTTT. V and J are TRBV30 and TRBJ1-5, with no clear D. CDR3 size: 13 residues. V was pared by 2 bases and J by 0 bases, with 5 bases between. CDR1 GTSNPN and CDR2 SVGIG come from the germline V gene (reference sequence). Drawing the rest from reference TRBV30 and TRBJ1-5, the complete variable domain is SQTIHQWPATLVQPVGSPLSLECTVEGTSNPNLYWYRQAAGRGLQLLFYSVGIGQISSEVPQNLSASRPQDRQFILSSKKLLLSDSGFYLCAWSLDSNQPQHFGDGTRLSIL.

The V call is TRBV27, the J call TRBJ2-3, with a weak D call TRBD1 (5 bases). This CDR3 spans 14 amino acids. The germline CDR1 and CDR2 sequences are MNHEY and SMNVEV (reference sequence). Trimming pared 3 bases from V and 2 bases from J, leaving 9 bases between. The CDR3 DNA reads as TGTGCCAGCAGTTTTCTGGACAACACAGATACGCAGTATTTT. It specifies CASSFLDNTDTQYF.

This clone was recorded a few times. The chain uses TRBV18 and TRBJ2-6; D gene unclear. V lost 3 bases and J 0 bases, leaving 6 bases between the germline ends. The CDR3 extends over 15 amino acids. In germline, CDR1 is KGHSH, CDR2 LQKENI. CDR3 residues: CASSPDNSGANVLTF. The CDR3 DNA reads TGTGCCAGCTCACCTGACAACTCTGGGGCCAACGTCCTGACTTTC.

A few counts support this clone. The chain links TRBV2 to TRBJ2-6; 7 nucleotides line up with TRBD2. Germline-derived CDR1 and CDR2 are SNHLY and FYNNEI. V lost 9 bases, J lost 0 bases, and 5 bases stayed unmatched. CDR3 length: 15 residues. CDR3 sequence reads: CASGGSYSGANVLTF. The CDR3 DNA reads as TGTGCCAGTGGCGGGAGCTACTCTGGGGCCAACGTCCTGACTTTC.

The chain combines TRBV9 with TRBJ1-6; D is undetermined. CDR3 length: 15 residues. Trimming shortened V by 3 bases and J by 10 bases, and 17 bases separated the two germline ends. Looked up from germline, CDR1 is SGDLS and CDR2 is YYNGEE. The CDR3 nucleotides read TGTGCCAGCAGCGAGGAGGGTGCCCCGAGGTCACCCCTCCACTTT. Translated: CASSEEGAPRSPLHF.

The chain uses TRBV9 and TRBJ2-1; 11 nucleotides align to TRBD2. This CDR3 has 19 residues. The germline V gene encodes CDR1 SGDLS and CDR2 YYNGEE. V shed 0 bases and J 1 base; nucleotides not matched to a gene: 9. The CDR3 DNA sequence: TGTGCCAGCAGCGTAGAGTCGGGGGGACTAGCGGTTTCCTACAATGAGCAGTTCTTC. Protein product: CASSVESGGLAVSYNEQFF.

The J gene is TRBJ1-2, the V gene TRBV7-9; 8 bases line up with TRBD1. Germline V lookup: CDR1 SEHNR, CDR2 FQNEAQ (reference sequence). CDR3 size: 15 residues. After removal of 5 bases from V and 2 bases from J, the junction contained 7 bases not matched to a gene. CDR3 sequence: CASSLRTGSNYGYTF. The CDR3 nucleotides read TGTGCCAGCAGCCTCCGGACAGGGTCCAACTATGGCTACACCTTC. Supplemented by reference TRBV7-9 and TRBJ1-2, the full variable domain reads DTGVSQNPRHKITKRGQNVTFRCDPISEHNRLYWYRQTLGQGPEFLTYFQNEAQLEKSRLLSDRFSAERPKGSFSTLEIQRTEQGDSAMYLCASSLRTGSNYGYTFGSGTRLTVV.

This chain joins TRBV29-1 and TRBJ2-2; a possible D gene is TRBD1 (5 bases). Germline values: CDR1 SQVTM, CDR2 ANQGSEA. The CDR3 loop spans 13 amino acids. Between the trimmed V and J ends, which lost 6 bases and 4 bases, there was a span of 12 bases. The CDR3 is CSVKTETTGELFF. For the CDR3, the DNA is TGCAGCGTAAAGACAGAAACCACCGGGGAGCTGTTTTTT.

This rearrangement joins TRBV7-9 to TRBJ2-1; the D gene is possibly TRBD2 (5 bases). This CDR3 region has 14 residues. Germline CDR1 is SEHNR and CDR2 is FQNEAQ (reference sequence). V dropped 7 bases and J dropped 4 bases, with 14 bases sitting between them. CDR3 in amino acids: CASTLQSGYNEQFF. CDR3 DNA: TGTGCCAGCACCCTTCAGTCGGGGTACAATGAGCAGTTCTTC.

The chain is built from TRBV29-1 and TRBJ1-1, with D unresolved. In germline, CDR1 is SQVTM, CDR2 ANQGSEA. CDR3 length: 13 amino acids. V was trimmed by 8 bases and J by 5 bases, leaving 18 bases between them. The CDR3 region is CSSSGRLGTEAFF. The CDR3 DNA is TGCAGCTCGAGCGGGAGGCTGGGGACTGAAGCTTTCTTT.